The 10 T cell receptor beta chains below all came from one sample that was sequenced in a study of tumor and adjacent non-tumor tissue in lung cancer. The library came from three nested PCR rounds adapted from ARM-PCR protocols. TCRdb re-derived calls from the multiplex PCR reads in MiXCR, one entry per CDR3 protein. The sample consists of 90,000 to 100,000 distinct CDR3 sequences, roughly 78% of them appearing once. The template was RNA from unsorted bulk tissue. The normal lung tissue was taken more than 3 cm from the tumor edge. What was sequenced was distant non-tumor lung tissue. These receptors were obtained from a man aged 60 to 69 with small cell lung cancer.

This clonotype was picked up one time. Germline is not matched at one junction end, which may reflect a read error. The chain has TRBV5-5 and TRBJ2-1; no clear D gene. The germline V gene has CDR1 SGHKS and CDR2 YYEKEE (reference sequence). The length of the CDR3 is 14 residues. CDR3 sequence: CVSSFFGSYNEQFF. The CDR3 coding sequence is TGTGTCAGCAGCTTTTTCGGGTCCTACAATGAGCAGTTCTTC.

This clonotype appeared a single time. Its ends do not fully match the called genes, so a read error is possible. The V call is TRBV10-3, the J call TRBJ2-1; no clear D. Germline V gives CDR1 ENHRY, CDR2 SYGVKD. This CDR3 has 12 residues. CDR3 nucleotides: TGTGCCATCAGTGGAGTATCAGATGAGCAATTCTTC. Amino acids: CAISGVSDEQFF.

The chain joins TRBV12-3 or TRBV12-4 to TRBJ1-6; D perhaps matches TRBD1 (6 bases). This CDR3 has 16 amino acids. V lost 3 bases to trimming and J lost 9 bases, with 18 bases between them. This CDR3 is CASSLGATRGSSPLHF. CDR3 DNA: TGTGCCAGCAGTTTGGGGGCCACCAGAGGTAGTTCACCCCTCCACTTT.

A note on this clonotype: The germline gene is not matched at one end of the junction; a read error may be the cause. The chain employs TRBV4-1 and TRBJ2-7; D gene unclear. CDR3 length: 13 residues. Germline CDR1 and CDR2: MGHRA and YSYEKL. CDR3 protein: CASNFERLYEQYF. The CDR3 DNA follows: TGCGCCAGCAATTTCGAAAGACTCTACGAACAGTACTTC.

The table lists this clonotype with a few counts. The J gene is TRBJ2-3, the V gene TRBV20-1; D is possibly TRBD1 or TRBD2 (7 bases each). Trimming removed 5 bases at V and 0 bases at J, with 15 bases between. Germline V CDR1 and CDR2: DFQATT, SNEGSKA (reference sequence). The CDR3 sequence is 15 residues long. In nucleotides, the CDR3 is TGCAGTGCTGAGGGGGCTAGCGGTAGCACAGATACGCAGTATTTT. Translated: CSAEGASGSTDTQYF.

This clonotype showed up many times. CDR3 sequence reads: CASSLFEIPLAKNIQYF. The CDR3 DNA sequence: TGTGCCAGCAGTTTATTTGAGATCCCGTTAGCCAAAAACATTCAGTACTTC. The rearrangement uses TRBV28 and TRBJ2-4; D uncertain. This CDR3 is 17 amino acids long. The germline CDR1 and CDR2 sequences are MDHEN and SYDVKM. V lost 1 base and J lost 0, with 13 bases in between.

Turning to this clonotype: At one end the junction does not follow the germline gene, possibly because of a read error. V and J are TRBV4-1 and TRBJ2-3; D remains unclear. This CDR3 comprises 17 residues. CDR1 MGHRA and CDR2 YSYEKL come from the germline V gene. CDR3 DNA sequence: TGCGCCAACAGCCAAGTCCTTACTAAACAAGGCACAGATACGCAGTATTTT. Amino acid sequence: CANSQVLTKQGTDTQYF.

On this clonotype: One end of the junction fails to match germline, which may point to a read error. CDR3 coding DNA: TGCAGTGCCGGGAGGGTGAAGACTGAAGCTTTCTTT. It translates to CSAGRVKTEAFF. The V gene is TRBV20-1, the J gene TRBJ1-1; unclear D gene. This CDR3 spans 12 amino acids. Germline V gene sequence: CDR1 DFQATT, CDR2 SNEGSKA (reference sequence).

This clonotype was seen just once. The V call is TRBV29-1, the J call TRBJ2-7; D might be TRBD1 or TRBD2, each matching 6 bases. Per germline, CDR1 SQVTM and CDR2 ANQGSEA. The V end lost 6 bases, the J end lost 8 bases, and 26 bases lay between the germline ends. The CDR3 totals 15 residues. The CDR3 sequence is CSVGTSGRGGDKQYF. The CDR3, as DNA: TGCAGCGTGGGAACTTCCGGGAGAGGGGGTGACAAGCAGTACTTC.

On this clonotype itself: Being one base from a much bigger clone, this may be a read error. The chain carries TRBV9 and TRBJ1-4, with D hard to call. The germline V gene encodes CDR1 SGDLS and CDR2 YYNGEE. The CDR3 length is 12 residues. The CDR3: CASSPSDEKVFF. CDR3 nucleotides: TGTGCCAGCAGCCCCTCGGATGAAAAAGTGTTTTTT.